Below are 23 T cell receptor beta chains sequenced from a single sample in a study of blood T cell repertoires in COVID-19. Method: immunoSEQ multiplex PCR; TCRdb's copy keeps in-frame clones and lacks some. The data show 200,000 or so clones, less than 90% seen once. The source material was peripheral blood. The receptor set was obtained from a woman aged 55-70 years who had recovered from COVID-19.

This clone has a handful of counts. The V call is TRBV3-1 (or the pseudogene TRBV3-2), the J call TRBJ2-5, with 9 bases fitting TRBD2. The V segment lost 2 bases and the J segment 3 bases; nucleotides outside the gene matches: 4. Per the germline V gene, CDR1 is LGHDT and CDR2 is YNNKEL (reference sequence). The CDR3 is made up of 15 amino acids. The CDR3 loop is CASSQYVAGEETQYF. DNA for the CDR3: TGTGCCAGCAGCCAATATGTAGCGGGGGAAGAGACCCAGTACTTC.

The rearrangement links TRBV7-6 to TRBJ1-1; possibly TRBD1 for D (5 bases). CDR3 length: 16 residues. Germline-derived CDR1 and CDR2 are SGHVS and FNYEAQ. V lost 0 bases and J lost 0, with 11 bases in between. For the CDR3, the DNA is TGTGCCAGCAGCTTAGCGGTGGGACTGATGAACACTGAAGCTTTCTTT. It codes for CASSLAVGLMNTEAFF.

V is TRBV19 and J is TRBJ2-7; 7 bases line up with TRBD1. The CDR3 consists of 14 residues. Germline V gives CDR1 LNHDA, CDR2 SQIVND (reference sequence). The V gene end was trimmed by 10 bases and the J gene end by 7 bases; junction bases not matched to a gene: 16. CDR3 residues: CATTPGQGVGEQYF. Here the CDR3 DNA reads TGTGCCACTACCCCCGGTCAGGGGGTGGGAGAGCAGTACTTC.

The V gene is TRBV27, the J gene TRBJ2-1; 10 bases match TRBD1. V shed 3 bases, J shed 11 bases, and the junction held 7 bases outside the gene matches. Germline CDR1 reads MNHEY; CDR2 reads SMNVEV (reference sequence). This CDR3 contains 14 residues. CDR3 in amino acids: CASSFGTGAGKQFF. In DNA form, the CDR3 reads TGTGCCAGCAGTTTCGGGACAGGGGCCGGGAAGCAGTTCTTC.

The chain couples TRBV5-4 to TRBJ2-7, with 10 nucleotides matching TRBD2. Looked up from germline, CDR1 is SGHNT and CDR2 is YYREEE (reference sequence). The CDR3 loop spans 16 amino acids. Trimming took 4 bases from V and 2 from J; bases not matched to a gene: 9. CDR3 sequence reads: CASSTSLAGVAYEQYF. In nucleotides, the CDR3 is TGTGCCAGCAGCACAAGCCTAGCGGGGGTGGCCTACGAGCAGTACTTC.

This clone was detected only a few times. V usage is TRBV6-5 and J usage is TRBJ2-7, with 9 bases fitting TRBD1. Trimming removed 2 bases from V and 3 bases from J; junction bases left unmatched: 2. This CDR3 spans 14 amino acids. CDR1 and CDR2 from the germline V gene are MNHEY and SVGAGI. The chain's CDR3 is CASSYEDRGYEQYF. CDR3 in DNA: TGTGCCAGCAGTTACGAGGACAGGGGCTACGAGCAGTACTTC.

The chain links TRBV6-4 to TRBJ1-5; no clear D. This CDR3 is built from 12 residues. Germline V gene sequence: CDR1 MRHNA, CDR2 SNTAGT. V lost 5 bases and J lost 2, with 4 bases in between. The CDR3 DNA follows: TGTGCCAGCAGTTCAGGCAATCAGCCCCAGCATTTT. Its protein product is CASSSGNQPQHF.

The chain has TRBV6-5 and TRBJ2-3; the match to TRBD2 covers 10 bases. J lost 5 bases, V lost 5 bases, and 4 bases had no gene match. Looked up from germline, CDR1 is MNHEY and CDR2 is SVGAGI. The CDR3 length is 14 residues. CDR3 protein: CASSTGTSEDTQYF. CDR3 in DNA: TGTGCCAGCAGTACCGGGACTAGCGAAGATACGCAGTATTTT.

CDR3 region: CASSEPIMKTGTGFFYGYTF. CDR3 in DNA: TGTGCCAGCAGTGAACCAATAATGAAGACCGGGACAGGGTTTTTCTATGGCTACACCTTC. This chain joins TRBV6-1 and TRBJ1-2, with TRBD1 matching 9 bases. Germline CDR1 reads MNHNS; CDR2 reads SASEGT. The junction had 20 bases not matched to a gene; V was cut back by 2 bases and J by 4 bases. There are 20 residues in the CDR3.

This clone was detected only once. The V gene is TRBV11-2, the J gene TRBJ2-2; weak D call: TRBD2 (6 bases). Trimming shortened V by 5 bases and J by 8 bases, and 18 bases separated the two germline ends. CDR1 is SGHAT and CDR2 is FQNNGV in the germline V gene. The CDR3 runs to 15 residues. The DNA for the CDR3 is TGTGCCAGCAGCCCTGGGACTGCGATTTCGGGGGAGCTGTTTTTT. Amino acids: CASSPGTAISGELFF. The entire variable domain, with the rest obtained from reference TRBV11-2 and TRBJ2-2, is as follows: EAGVAQSPRYKIIEKRQSVAFWCNPISGHATLYWYQQILGQGPKLLIQFQNNGVVDDSQLPKDRFSAERLKGVDSTLKIQPAKLEDSAVYLCASSPGTAISGELFFGEGSRLTVL.

The CDR3 bases are TGTGCCAGCAGCTCACACTTGCGGGGGGGCGACTACAATGAGCAGTTCTTC. It encodes CASSSHLRGGDYNEQFF. V and J are TRBV11-3 and TRBJ2-1; 9 bases line up with TRBD2. Looked up from germline, CDR1 is SGHNT and CDR2 is YENEEA. Losses at the gene ends were 4 bases for V and 3 bases for J; bases not matched to a gene: 10. The CDR3 loop spans 17 amino acids.

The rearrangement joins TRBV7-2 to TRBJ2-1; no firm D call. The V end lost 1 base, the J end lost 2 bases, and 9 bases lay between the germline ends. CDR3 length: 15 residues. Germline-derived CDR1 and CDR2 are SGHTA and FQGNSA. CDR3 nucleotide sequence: TGTGCCAGCAGCTTAGATCCACAACCCTACAATGAGCAGTTCTTC. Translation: CASSLDPQPYNEQFF. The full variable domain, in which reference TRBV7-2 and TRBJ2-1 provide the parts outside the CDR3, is GAGVSQSPSNKVTEKGKDVELRCDPISGHTALYWYRQSLGQGLEFLIYFQGNSAPDKSGLPSDRFSAERTGGSVSTLTIQRTQQEDSAVYLCASSLDPQPYNEQFFGPGTRLTVL.

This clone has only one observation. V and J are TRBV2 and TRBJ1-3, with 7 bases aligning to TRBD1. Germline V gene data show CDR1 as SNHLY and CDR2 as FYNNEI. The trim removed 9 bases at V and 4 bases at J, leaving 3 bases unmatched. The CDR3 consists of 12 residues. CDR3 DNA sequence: TGTGCCAGGGAGGACAGGGGAAACACCATATATTTT. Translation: CAREDRGNTIYF.

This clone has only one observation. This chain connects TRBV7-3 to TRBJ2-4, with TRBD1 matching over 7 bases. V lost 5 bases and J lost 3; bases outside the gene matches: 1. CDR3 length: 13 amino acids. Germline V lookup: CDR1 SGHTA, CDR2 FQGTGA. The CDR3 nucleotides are TGTGCCAGCAGCCGGGACAGCAAAAACATTCAGTACTTC. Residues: CASSRDSKNIQYF.

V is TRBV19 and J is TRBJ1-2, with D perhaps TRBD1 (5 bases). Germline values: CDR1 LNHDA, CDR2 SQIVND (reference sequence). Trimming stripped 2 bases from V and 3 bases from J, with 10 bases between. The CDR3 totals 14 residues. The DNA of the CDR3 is TGTGCCAGTAGTATACCGGTCAGGGACTATGGCTACACCTTC. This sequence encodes CASSIPVRDYGYTF. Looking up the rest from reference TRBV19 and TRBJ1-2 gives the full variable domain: DGGITQSPKYLFRKEGQNVTLSCEQNLNHDAMYWYRQDPGQGLRLIYYSQIVNDFQKGDIAEGYSVSREKKESFPLTVTSAQKNPTAFYLCASSIPVRDYGYTFGSGTRLTVV.

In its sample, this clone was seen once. The CDR3 sequence is CASSQRTGDVGTEAFF. CDR3 in DNA: TGCGCCAGCAGCCAGAGGACAGGGGATGTAGGGACTGAAGCTTTCTTT. The gene calls are TRBV4-3 and TRBJ1-1, with 9 bases identical to TRBD1. Germline V gene data show CDR1 as LGHNA and CDR2 as YSLEER. This CDR3 is built from 16 residues. With 3 bases clipped from V and 5 bases from J, the junction kept 10 bases outside the gene matches.

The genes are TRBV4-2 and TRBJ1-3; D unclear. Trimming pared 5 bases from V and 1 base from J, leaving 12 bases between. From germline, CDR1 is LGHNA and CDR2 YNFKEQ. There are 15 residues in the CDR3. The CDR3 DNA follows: TGTGCCAGCAGCACGTACGGGGAATCTGGAAACACCATATATTTT. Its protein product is CASSTYGESGNTIYF.

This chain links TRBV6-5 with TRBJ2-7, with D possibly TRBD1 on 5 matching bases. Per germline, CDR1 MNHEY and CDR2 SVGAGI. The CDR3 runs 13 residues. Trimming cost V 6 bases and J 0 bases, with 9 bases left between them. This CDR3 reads CASRIDSSYEQYF. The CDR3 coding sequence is TGTGCCAGCAGGATCGACAGCTCCTACGAGCAGTACTTC.

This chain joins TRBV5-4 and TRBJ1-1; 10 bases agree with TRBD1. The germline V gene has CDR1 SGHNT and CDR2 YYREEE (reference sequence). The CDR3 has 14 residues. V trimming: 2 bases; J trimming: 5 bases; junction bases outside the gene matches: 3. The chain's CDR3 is CASSFGQGDTEAFF. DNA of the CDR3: TGTGCCAGCAGCTTCGGACAGGGGGATACTGAAGCTTTCTTT. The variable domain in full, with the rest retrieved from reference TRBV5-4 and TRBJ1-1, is ETGVTQSPTHLIKTRGQQVTLRCSSQSGHNTVSWYQQALGQGPQFIFQYYREEENGRGNFPPRFSGLQFPNYSSELNVNALELDDSALYLCASSFGQGDTEAFFGQGTRLTVV.

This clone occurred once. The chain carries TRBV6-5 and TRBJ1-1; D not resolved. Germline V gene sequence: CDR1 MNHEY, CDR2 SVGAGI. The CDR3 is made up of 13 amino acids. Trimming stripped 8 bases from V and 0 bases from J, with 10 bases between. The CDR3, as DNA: TGTGCCAGCGGGCGGGCTTTGAACACTGAAGCTTTCTTT. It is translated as CASGRALNTEAFF.

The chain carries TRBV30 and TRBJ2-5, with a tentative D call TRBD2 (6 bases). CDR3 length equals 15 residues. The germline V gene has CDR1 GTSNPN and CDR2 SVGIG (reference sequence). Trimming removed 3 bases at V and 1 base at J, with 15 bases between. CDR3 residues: CAWSEAAGIQETQYF. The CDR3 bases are TGTGCCTGGAGCGAGGCCGCGGGGATCCAAGAGACCCAGTACTTC.

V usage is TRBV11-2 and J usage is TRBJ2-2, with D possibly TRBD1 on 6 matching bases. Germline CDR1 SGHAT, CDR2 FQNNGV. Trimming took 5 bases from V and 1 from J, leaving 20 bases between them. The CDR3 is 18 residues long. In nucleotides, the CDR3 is TGTGCCAGCAGCCCTAGGGGGTTTGCAGGGCTGAACACCGGGGAGCTGTTTTTT. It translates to CASSPRGFAGLNTGELFF.

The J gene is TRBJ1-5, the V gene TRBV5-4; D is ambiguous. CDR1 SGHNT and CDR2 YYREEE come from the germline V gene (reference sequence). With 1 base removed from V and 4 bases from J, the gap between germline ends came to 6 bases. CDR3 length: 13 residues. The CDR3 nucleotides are TGTGCCAGCAGCTTGTCGGGGAATCAGCCCCAGCATTTT. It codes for CASSLSGNQPQHF.